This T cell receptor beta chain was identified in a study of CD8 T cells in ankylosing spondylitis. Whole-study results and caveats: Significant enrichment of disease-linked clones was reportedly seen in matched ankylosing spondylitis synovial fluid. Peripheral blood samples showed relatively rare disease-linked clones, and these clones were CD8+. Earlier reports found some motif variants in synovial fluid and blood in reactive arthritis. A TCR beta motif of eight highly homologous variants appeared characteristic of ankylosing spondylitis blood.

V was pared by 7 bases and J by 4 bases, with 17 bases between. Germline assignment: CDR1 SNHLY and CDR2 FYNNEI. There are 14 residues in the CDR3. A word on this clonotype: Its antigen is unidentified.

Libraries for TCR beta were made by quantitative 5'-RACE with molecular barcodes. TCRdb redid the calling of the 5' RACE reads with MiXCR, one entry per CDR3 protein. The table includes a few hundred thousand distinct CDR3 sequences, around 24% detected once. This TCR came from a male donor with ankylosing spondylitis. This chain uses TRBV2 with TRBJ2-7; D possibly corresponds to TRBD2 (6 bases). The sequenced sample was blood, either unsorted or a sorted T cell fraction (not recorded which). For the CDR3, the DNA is TGTGCCAGCAAGATCGAGGGAGGAGGGTACGAGCAGTACTTC. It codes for CASKIEGGGYEQYF.